This TCR beta chain was profiled in a study of cytomegalovirus exposure and HLA in healthy donors. V was clipped by 2 bases and J by 1 base, with 4 bases between them. Germline values: CDR1 GTSNPN, CDR2 SVGIG (reference sequence). The CDR3 is 12 amino acids. Primers included in the PCR were 60 Vbeta and 13 Jbeta primers. Generated by immunoSEQ multiplex PCR, the TCRdb table keeps only in-frame clones and is missing some. The sample holds just under 250,000 clones, 82% seen once. This clone was picked up a small number of times. The material sequenced was PBMCs. The genes are TRBV30 and TRBJ2-3; D remains ambiguous. The sequence was obtained from a woman aged 40 to 50 in good health and CMV-seropositive. CDR3 nucleotides: TGTGCCTGGAGTTCGGGCACAGATACGCAGTATTTT. Translated, it gives CAWSSGTDTQYF. Full variable domain (missing parts from reference TRBV30 and TRBJ2-3): SQTIHQWPATLVQPVGSPLSLECTVEGTSNPNLYWYRQAAGRGLQLLFYSVGIGQISSEVPQNLSASRPQDRQFILSSKKLLLSDSGFYLCAWSSGTDTQYFGPGTRLTVL.